This T cell receptor beta chain stems from a study of blood T cells in healthy people across ages. About the study: Template switching picked up about one barcoded beta molecule for each two T cells. Study-wide results and caveats: TCR beta diversity, measured per million T cells, fell in a roughly linear way with age. Strong correlation existed between TCR beta diversity and naive T cell percentage.

Germline V lookup: CDR1 SGHRS, CDR2 YFSETQ. The CDR3 spans 13 residues. V dropped 3 bases and J dropped 5; count of bases not matched to a gene: 2. Next came a second PCR, run for about 7 to 12 cycles, which used a sample-barcoded 5' primer along with a J-beta primer mix. Each sample provided no less than 2.5 million CDR3-containing paired-end reads. A single record per CDR3 protein comes from TCRdb applying MiXCR to the 5' RACE reads. Found here are about 720,000 distinct CDR3 sequences, 20% to 25% of them singletons; the top ten hold about 22%. In the case of this clonotype: Antigen: not known.

This chain links TRBV5-1 with TRBJ1-1; 9 bases align to TRBD1. Specimen: blood. The sequence came from a man in his 70s in good health. The CDR3 loop is CASSWTGETEAFF. The CDR3 nucleotides read TGCGCCAGCAGCTGGACAGGGGAGACTGAAGCTTTCTTT.